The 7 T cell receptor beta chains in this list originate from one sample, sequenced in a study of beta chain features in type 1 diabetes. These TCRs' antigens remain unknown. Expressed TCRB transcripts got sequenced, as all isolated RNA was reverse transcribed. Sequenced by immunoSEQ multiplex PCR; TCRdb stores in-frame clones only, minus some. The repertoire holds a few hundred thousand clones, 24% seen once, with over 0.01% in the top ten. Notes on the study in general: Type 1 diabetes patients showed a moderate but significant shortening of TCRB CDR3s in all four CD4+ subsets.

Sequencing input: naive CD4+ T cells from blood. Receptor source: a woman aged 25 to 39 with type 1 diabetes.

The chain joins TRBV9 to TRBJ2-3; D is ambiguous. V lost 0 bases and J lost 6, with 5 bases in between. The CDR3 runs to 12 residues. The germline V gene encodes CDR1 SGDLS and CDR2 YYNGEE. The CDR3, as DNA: TGTGCCAGCAGCGTAGCCCAGGATACGCAGTATTTT. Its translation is CASSVAQDTQYF.

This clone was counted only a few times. The CDR3 region has the DNA TGTGCCAGCAGTGACGTGGAGGCTCAGCCCCAGCATTTT. Encoded protein: CASSDVEAQPQHF. J is TRBJ1-5 and V is TRBV2; D is uncertain. Germline lookup yields CDR1 SNHLY and CDR2 FYNNEI. This CDR3 spans 13 amino acids. Trimming stripped 3 bases from V and 6 bases from J, with 9 bases between.

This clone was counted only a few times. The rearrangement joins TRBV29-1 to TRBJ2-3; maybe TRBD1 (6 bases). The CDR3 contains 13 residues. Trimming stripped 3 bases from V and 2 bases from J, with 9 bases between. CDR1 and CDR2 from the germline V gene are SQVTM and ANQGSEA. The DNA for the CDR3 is TGCAGCGTTGAGGGGGCCTACACAGATACGCAGTATTTT. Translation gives CSVEGAYTDTQYF.

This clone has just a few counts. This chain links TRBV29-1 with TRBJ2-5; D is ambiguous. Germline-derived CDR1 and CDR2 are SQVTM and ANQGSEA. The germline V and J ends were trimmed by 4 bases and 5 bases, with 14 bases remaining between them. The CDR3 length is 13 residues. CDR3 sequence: CSVVSGSQETQYF. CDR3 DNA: TGCAGCGTTGTTTCGGGTTCCCAGGAGACCCAGTACTTC.

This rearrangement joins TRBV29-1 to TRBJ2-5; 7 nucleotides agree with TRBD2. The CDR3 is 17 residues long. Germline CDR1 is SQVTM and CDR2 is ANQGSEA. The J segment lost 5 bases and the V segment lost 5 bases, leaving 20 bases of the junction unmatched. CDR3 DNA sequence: TGCAGCGTTCGATGGGAGGGGTTTGGCGGGAGCTGGGAGACCCAGTACTTC. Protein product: CSVRWEGFGGSWETQYF.

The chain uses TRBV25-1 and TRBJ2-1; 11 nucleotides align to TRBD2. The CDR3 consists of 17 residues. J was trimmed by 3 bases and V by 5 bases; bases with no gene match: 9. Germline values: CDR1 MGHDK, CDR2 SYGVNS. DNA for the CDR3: TGTGCCAGCAGTACAATAGAGGGACTAGCGGACTACAATGAGCAGTTCTTC. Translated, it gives CASSTIEGLADYNEQFF.

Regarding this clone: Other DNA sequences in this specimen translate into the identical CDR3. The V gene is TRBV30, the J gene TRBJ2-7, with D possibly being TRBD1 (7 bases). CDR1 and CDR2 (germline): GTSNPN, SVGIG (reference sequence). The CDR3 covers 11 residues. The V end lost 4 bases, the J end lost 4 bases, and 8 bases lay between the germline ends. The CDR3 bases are TGTGCCTGGACAGGGGGGTACGAGCAGTACTTC. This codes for CAWTGGYEQYF.